This passage covers 12 T cell receptor beta chains from one sample sequenced in a study of T cell responses to AZD1222 COVID-19 vaccine. The method was immunoSEQ multiplex PCR; TCRdb's version includes in-frame clones alone and lacks a portion of them. The sample gives approximately 150,000 clones, roughly 92% of which show up once; over 1.3% is in the top ten. The material was peripheral blood, obtained on day 0 of AZD1222 vaccination. All receptors come from an adult in good health.

With respect to this clone: A read error may produce the germline difference seen at one junction end. V is TRBV18 and J is TRBJ1-1, with TRBD1 matching over 9 bases. Germline lookup yields CDR1 KGHSH and CDR2 LQKENI. The CDR3 is 14 residues long. CDR3 region: CASSRTGALGAFFF. As DNA, the CDR3 is TGTGCCAGCTCACGGACAGGGGCCCTAGGGGCCTTTTTTTTT.

The genes are TRBV29-1 and TRBJ2-1; D gene uncertain. CDR3 length equals 14 residues. V was cut by 4 bases and J by 0 bases, with 10 bases left in between. Germline V gene data show CDR1 as SQVTM and CDR2 as ANQGSEA. The CDR3 is CSVVGPPSYNEQFF. As DNA, the CDR3 is TGCAGCGTTGTAGGGCCCCCCTCCTACAATGAGCAGTTCTTC.

The chain is built from TRBV7-2 and TRBJ1-3; D not certain. V lost 0 bases and J 2 bases, leaving 8 bases between the germline ends. Looked up from germline, CDR1 is SGHTA and CDR2 is FQGNSA. The CDR3 loop spans 15 amino acids. The CDR3 DNA reads TGTGCCAGCAGCTTAGCGCGGACGGCTGGAAACACCATATATTTT. Its translation: CASSLARTAGNTIYF.

The chain has TRBV29-1 and TRBJ1-3, with D possibly matching TRBD1 (5 bases). This CDR3 region has 15 residues. Trimming shortened V by 7 bases and J by 0 bases, and 16 bases separated the two germline ends. CDR1 is SQVTM and CDR2 is ANQGSEA in the germline V gene. In DNA, the CDR3 is TGCAGCGCCATTGGGGGAGGGACCTCTGGAAACACCATATATTTT. Its translation is CSAIGGGTSGNTIYF.

The V gene is TRBV29-1, the J gene TRBJ2-6; D remains ambiguous. The CDR3 totals 15 residues. Germline loops: CDR1 SQVTM, CDR2 ANQGSEA. The V end was cut by 4 bases, the J end by 4 bases, with 14 bases between. DNA for the CDR3: TGCAGCGTTGGGTCCCGGGCAACGGGGGCCAACGTCCTGACTTTC. As protein: CSVGSRATGANVLTF.

This rearrangement joins TRBV5-1 to TRBJ2-6, with a tentative D call TRBD1 (6 bases). Germline lookup yields CDR1 SGHRS and CDR2 YFSETQ. The CDR3 totals 18 residues. The germline V and J ends were trimmed by 0 bases and 0 bases, with 13 bases remaining between them. The CDR3 sequence is CASSLEGGVSSGANVLTF. Here the CDR3 DNA reads TGCGCCAGCAGCTTGGAAGGGGGAGTCTCCTCTGGGGCCAACGTCCTGACTTTC. Full variable domain (remainder filled in from reference TRBV5-1 and TRBJ2-6): KAGVTQTPRYLIKTRGQQVTLSCSPISGHRSVSWYQQTPGQGLQFLFEYFSETQRNKGNFPGRFSGRQFSNSRSEMNVSTLELGDSALYLCASSLEGGVSSGANVLTFGAGSRLTVL.

V is TRBV6-1 and J is TRBJ1-2, with D possibly being TRBD1 (5 bases). From germline, CDR1 is MNHNS and CDR2 SASEGT. The CDR3 runs 16 residues. The V and J ends lost 3 bases and 7 bases respectively, with 21 bases between them. The DNA for the CDR3 is TGTGCCAGCAGTGAGGGGGTCCTTTTTTCCGTGGGTGGCTACACCTTC. This sequence encodes CASSEGVLFSVGGYTF.

V and J are TRBV5-1 and TRBJ2-5, with 13 bases identical to TRBD2. The CDR3 is 17 residues long. Trimming took 3 bases from V and 5 from J; bases not matched to a gene: 10. The germline CDR1 and CDR2 sequences are SGHRS and YFSETQ. As DNA, the CDR3 is TGCGCCAGCAGCTCCGGACCACTAGCGGGGGGGCAGGAGACCCAGTACTTC. It translates to CASSSGPLAGGQETQYF.

Only a few counts were recorded for this clone. The CDR3 is CASSYQGQVSYNEQFF. The CDR3, as DNA: TGTGCCAGTAGTTATCAGGGACAGGTCTCCTACAATGAGCAGTTCTTC. This rearrangement joins TRBV19 to TRBJ2-1; 8 nucleotides match TRBD1. This CDR3 contains 16 residues. Trimming took 5 bases from V and 0 from J; bases not matched to a gene: 6. Germline loops: CDR1 LNHDA, CDR2 SQIVND (reference sequence).

The J gene is TRBJ1-1, the V gene TRBV5-1; no clear D. Germline V gene sequence: CDR1 SGHRS, CDR2 YFSETQ. This CDR3 has 12 amino acids. The ends were cut back, 2 bases at V and 5 bases at J, with 7 bases in the middle. For the CDR3, the DNA is TGCGCCAGCAGCTTATATGGGACTGAAGCTTTCTTT. Encoded protein: CASSLYGTEAFF.

The J gene is TRBJ2-5, the V gene TRBV28; perhaps TRBD2 as D (7 bases). This CDR3 contains 14 residues. Trimming pared 7 bases from V and 5 bases from J, leaving 17 bases between. Per the germline V gene, CDR1 is MDHEN and CDR2 is SYDVKM. The CDR3 loop is CASTTPGRGETQYF. In DNA form, the CDR3 reads TGTGCCAGCACCACGCCGGGGAGGGGGGAGACCCAGTACTTC.

The CDR3 region has the DNA TGTGCCAGCAGCCCGGGACGGTTGAACACTGAAGCTTTCTTT. It encodes CASSPGRLNTEAFF. The chain recombines TRBV7-2 with TRBJ1-1; D possibly corresponds to TRBD1 (5 bases). This CDR3 region has 14 residues. Germline-derived CDR1 and CDR2 are SGHTA and FQGNSA. The ends were cut back, 5 bases at V and 0 bases at J, with 10 bases in the middle.